This T cell receptor (beta chain) was observed in a study of blood T cell repertoires in COVID-19. In the study overall: COVID-19 samples from acute and convalescent phases originated in the United States, Italy and Spain.

The assay was immunoSEQ multiplex PCR, and TCRdb's table has in-frame clones only and misses some. The sample holds some 510,000 clones; around nine tenths are singletons and the top ten take approximately 2%. The V end was cut by 4 bases, the J end by 1 base, with 13 bases between. CDR1 and CDR2 from the germline V gene are SGHDN and FVKESK. The CDR3 has 15 amino acids. Sample: PBMCs or T cells enriched from blood (not recorded which). The J gene is TRBJ1-1, the V gene TRBV14, with a tentative D call TRBD1 (5 bases). The clonotype comes from a woman in her thirties or forties who had recovered from COVID-19. CDR3 region: CASSLGLTWNTEAFF. CDR3 coding DNA: TGTGCCAGCAGCCTGGGACTTACCTGGAACACTGAAGCTTTCTTT.